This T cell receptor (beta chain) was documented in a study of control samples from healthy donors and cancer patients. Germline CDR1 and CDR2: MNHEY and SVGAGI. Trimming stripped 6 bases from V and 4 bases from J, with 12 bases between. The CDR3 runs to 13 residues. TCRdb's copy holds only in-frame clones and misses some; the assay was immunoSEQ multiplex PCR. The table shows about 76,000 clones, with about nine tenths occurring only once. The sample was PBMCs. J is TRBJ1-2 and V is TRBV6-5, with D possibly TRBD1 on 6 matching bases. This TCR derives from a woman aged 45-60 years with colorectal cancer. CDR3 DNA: TGTGCCAGCAGCATACAGGGCACCTATGGCTACACCTTC. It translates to CASSIQGTYGYTF.